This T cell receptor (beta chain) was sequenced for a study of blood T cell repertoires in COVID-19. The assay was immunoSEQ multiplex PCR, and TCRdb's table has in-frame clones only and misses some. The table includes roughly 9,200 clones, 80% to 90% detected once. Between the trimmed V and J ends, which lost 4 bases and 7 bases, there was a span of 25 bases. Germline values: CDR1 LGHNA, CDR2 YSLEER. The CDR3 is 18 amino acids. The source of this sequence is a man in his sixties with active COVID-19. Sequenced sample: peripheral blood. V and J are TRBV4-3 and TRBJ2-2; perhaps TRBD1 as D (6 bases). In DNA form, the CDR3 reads TGCGCCAGCAGCCCAGCAGTTTTGACTGGGGGCGGATTCGGGGAGCTGTTTTTT. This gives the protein CASSPAVLTGGGFGELFF.